The 29 T cell receptor beta chains below come from one sample, sequenced in a study of blood T cell repertoires in COVID-19. Profiled with immunoSEQ multiplex PCR; TCRdb holds only in-frame clones, not every one. The sample lists some 530,000 clones, 70% to 90% occurring once. Material: peripheral blood. The receptors originated from a human donor in a cohort sampled during active COVID-19.

The chain couples TRBV3-1 (or the pseudogene TRBV3-2) to TRBJ2-4; weak D call: TRBD2 (5 bases). Trimming shortened V by 0 bases and J by 3 bases, and 9 bases separated the two germline ends. Per germline, CDR1 LGHDT and CDR2 YNNKEL (reference sequence). This CDR3 spans 15 amino acids. The CDR3 DNA reads as TGTGCCAGCAGCCAAGATCCGGGAAACAAAAACATTCAGTACTTC. Its protein product is CASSQDPGNKNIQYF.

This rearrangement joins TRBV30 to TRBJ2-1; D may be TRBD2 (5 bases). The CDR3 is made up of 15 amino acids. V was clipped by 2 bases and J by 5 bases, with 16 bases between them. Looked up from germline, CDR1 is GTSNPN and CDR2 is SVGIG (reference sequence). DNA for the CDR3: TGTGCCTGGAGTAAATTGAGCGGAGCCAACAATGAGCAGTTCTTC. It is translated as CAWSKLSGANNEQFF.

This sequence joins TRBV19 and TRBJ2-1; 10 nucleotides line up with TRBD2. J gave up 8 bases and V 9 bases, and 7 bases lay outside the gene matches. From germline, CDR1 is LNHDA and CDR2 SQIVND (reference sequence). The CDR3 covers 13 residues. CDR3 DNA sequence: TGTGCCAGCTGGAGCGGGAGGGGCGATGAGCAGTTCTTC. Amino acid sequence: CASWSGRGDEQFF.

The chain has TRBV5-5 and TRBJ1-4; D ambiguous. The V end lost 1 base, the J end lost 4 bases, and 8 bases lay between the germline ends. This CDR3 is built from 14 residues. Per the germline V gene, CDR1 is SGHKS and CDR2 is YYEKEE (reference sequence). CDR3 sequence: CASSLIRGNEKLFF. The CDR3 coding sequence is TGTGCCAGCAGCTTGATCCGGGGTAATGAAAAACTGTTTTTT. The variable domain in full, with the rest retrieved from reference TRBV5-5 and TRBJ1-4, is DAGVTQSPTHLIKTRGQQVTLRCSPISGHKSVSWYQQVLGQGPQFIFQYYEKEERGRGNFPDRFSARQFPNYSSELNVNALLLGDSALYLCASSLIRGNEKLFFGSGTQLSVL.

CDR3 sequence: CASSAGTARDNEQFF. Written as DNA, the CDR3 is TGTGCCAGCAGTGCGGGGACAGCAAGGGACAATGAGCAGTTCTTC. The gene calls are TRBV5-8 and TRBJ2-1, with a weak D call TRBD1 (7 bases). The V and J ends lost 5 bases and 5 bases respectively, with 17 bases between them. Looked up from germline, CDR1 is SGHTS and CDR2 is YDEGEE. The CDR3 loop spans 15 amino acids.

This sequence joins TRBV28 and TRBJ2-7; 7 bases map to TRBD1. Germline V gene lookup returns CDR1 MDHEN and CDR2 SYDVKM. The CDR3 contains 12 residues. V lost 2 bases and J lost 12; bases outside the gene matches: 7. This CDR3 is CASSLQGRTGYF. In DNA form, the CDR3 reads TGTGCCAGCAGTTTACAGGGGCGGACAGGGTACTTC.

The chain's CDR3 is CASSQGTINEQFF. The CDR3 coding sequence is TGTGCCAGCAGCCAAGGCACTATAAATGAGCAGTTCTTC. The J gene is TRBJ2-1, the V gene TRBV3-1 (or the pseudogene TRBV3-2); D remains unclear. The length of the CDR3 is 13 residues. With 1 base removed from V and 7 bases from J, the gap between germline ends came to 8 bases. CDR1 is LGHDT, CDR2 YNNKEL, per germline (reference sequence).

This rearrangement joins TRBV28 to TRBJ2-3, with TRBD2 matching 14 bases. From germline, CDR1 is MDHEN and CDR2 SYDVKM. V lost 8 bases and J lost 3; bases outside the gene matches: 7. The CDR3 runs to 16 residues. In nucleotides, the CDR3 is TGTGCCAGCCCGCCGGGACTAGCGGGAGTAACAGATACGCAGTATTTT. It translates to CASPPGLAGVTDTQYF.

V gene TRBV4-1 combines with J gene TRBJ1-2; TRBD1 agrees at 8 bases. Looked up from germline, CDR1 is MGHRA and CDR2 is YSYEKL. Germline trimming cut 1 base from V and 6 bases from J; bases unmatched to any gene: 4. This CDR3 is built from 14 residues. The chain's CDR3 is CASSQVDRGNGYTF. The CDR3 DNA follows: TGCGCCAGCAGCCAAGTAGACAGGGGAAATGGCTACACCTTC.

As concerns this clone: Other DNA sequences in the same sample also yield this CDR3. J is TRBJ1-2 and V is TRBV28, with D uncertain. Germline CDR1 and CDR2: MDHEN and SYDVKM. The CDR3 spans 13 residues. The ends were cut back, 3 bases at V and 0 bases at J, with 5 bases in the middle. As DNA, the CDR3 is TGTGCCAGCAGTTTGGCTTCTAACTATGGCTACACCTTC. This translates into CASSLASNYGYTF.

The J gene is TRBJ2-2, the V gene TRBV5-1; 8 bases fit TRBD2. The length of the CDR3 is 15 residues. CDR1 and CDR2 from the germline V gene are SGHRS and YFSETQ. V was clipped by 4 bases and J by 5 bases; unmatched bases: 7. Here the CDR3 DNA reads TGCGCCAGCAGCCTACGACTAGCGCGAACCGGGGAGCTGTTTTTT. Protein: CASSLRLARTGELFF.

The J gene is TRBJ2-7, the V gene TRBV10-3; D is uncertain. The CDR3 has 13 amino acids. Trimming left V 0 bases short and J 3 bases short, with 6 bases between. Germline values: CDR1 ENHRY, CDR2 SYGVKD. The CDR3 nucleotides read TGTGCCATCAGTGAGTCTTCTAGCTACGAGCAGTACTTC. Translation gives CAISESSSYEQYF.

In DNA, the CDR3 is TGCAGCGCCTCCCGGGGGGTCGGCACAGATACGCAGTATTTT. It specifies CSASRGVGTDTQYF. The chain has TRBV29-1 and TRBJ2-3, with 7 bases aligning to TRBD2. The junction had 8 bases not matched to a gene; V was cut back by 7 bases and J by 1 base. The CDR3 extends over 14 amino acids. From germline, CDR1 is SQVTM and CDR2 ANQGSEA.

The rearrangement joins TRBV28 to TRBJ2-2; D gene unclear. Germline V gene lookup returns CDR1 MDHEN and CDR2 SYDVKM. Trimming removed 4 bases at V and 0 bases at J, with 3 bases between. This CDR3 has 13 amino acids. CDR3 residues: CASSSANTGELFF. CDR3 coding DNA: TGTGCCAGCAGTTCCGCGAACACCGGGGAGCTGTTTTTT.

This clone was seen just once. This chain uses TRBV29-1 with TRBJ1-2; maybe TRBD1 (5 bases). Trimming left V 1 base short and J 6 bases short, with 12 bases between. The CDR3 length is 13 residues. Per germline, CDR1 SQVTM and CDR2 ANQGSEA. The CDR3 sequence: CSVEGQGRDGYTF. The CDR3, as DNA: TGCAGCGTTGAAGGGCAGGGTCGGGATGGCTACACCTTC.

The chain links TRBV5-1 to TRBJ2-5, with D possibly matching TRBD1 (5 bases). Trimming cost V 5 bases and J 1 base, with 9 bases left between them. This CDR3 has 13 residues. Germline V CDR1 and CDR2: SGHRS, YFSETQ. The CDR3 sequence is CASRQVSQETQYF. The CDR3 DNA sequence: TGCGCCAGCAGACAGGTCTCCCAAGAGACCCAGTACTTC.

The J gene is TRBJ1-4, the V gene TRBV4-1, with 9 bases matching TRBD1. This CDR3 comprises 13 residues. Trimming at V came to 6 bases and at J to 8 bases, leaving 4 bases not matched to a gene. Germline CDR1 MGHRA, CDR2 YSYEKL. The CDR3, as DNA: TGCGCCAGCAGTCAACAGGGGGCGGAAAAACTGTTTTTT. The encoded protein is CASSQQGAEKLFF.

The genes are TRBV5-6 and TRBJ1-2, with D maybe TRBD1 (5 bases). Germline V gives CDR1 SGHDT, CDR2 YYEEEE. V dropped 1 base and J dropped 4 bases, with 14 bases sitting between them. This CDR3 has 15 residues. This chain's CDR3 is CASSLYSGEFYGYTF. The CDR3 nucleotides are TGTGCCAGCAGCTTGTACTCGGGGGAGTTCTATGGCTACACCTTC.

J is TRBJ2-1 and V is TRBV14; 12 nucleotides agree with TRBD2. CDR1 and CDR2 from the germline V gene are SGHDN and FVKESK. Trimming at V came to 2 bases and at J to 9 bases, leaving 8 bases not matched to a gene. The CDR3 covers 16 residues. In DNA, the CDR3 is TGTGCCAGCAGCCAACTAGCGGGAGGGTACTTCTCTGAGCAGTTCTTC. Translation: CASSQLAGGYFSEQFF. Supplemented by reference TRBV14 and TRBJ2-1, the full variable domain reads EAGVTQFPSHSVIEKGQTVTLRCDPISGHDNLYWYRRVMGKEIKFLLHFVKESKQDESGMPNNRFLAERTGGTYSTLKVQPAELEDSGVYFCASSQLAGGYFSEQFFGPGTRLTVL.

This chain uses TRBV7-3 with TRBJ1-1; a weak D match, TRBD1 (5 bases). From germline, CDR1 is SGHTA and CDR2 FQGTGA. The CDR3 runs to 15 residues. Trimming took 5 bases from V and 6 from J, leaving 19 bases between them. The CDR3 reads CASSPDVGPWSEAFF. CDR3 nucleotide sequence: TGTGCCAGCAGCCCTGATGTGGGGCCGTGGTCTGAAGCTTTCTTT.

CDR3 sequence reads: CASSPRSGGYNEQFF. The CDR3 bases are TGTGCCAGCTCACCACGAAGCGGAGGGTACAATGAGCAGTTCTTC. This sequence joins TRBV18 and TRBJ2-1, with D maybe TRBD2 (6 bases). The CDR3 contains 15 residues. Looked up from germline, CDR1 is KGHSH and CDR2 is LQKENI. Trimming cost V 1 base and J 4 bases, with 11 bases left between them. Variable domain in full (rest from reference TRBV18 and TRBJ2-1): NAGVMQNPRHLVRRRGQEARLRCSPMKGHSHVYWYRQLPEEGLKFMVYLQKENIIDESGMPKERFSAEFPKEGPSILRIQQVVRGDSAAYFCASSPRSGGYNEQFFGPGTRLTVL.

As DNA, the CDR3 is TGTGCCACCAGTGATCTGACTAGTAGGGATACGCAGTATTTT. Its translation is CATSDLTSRDTQYF. V is TRBV24-1 and J is TRBJ2-3; D possibly corresponds to TRBD2 (6 bases). V dropped 3 bases and J dropped 6 bases, with 12 bases sitting between them. The germline CDR1 and CDR2 sequences are KGHDR and SFDVKD. The CDR3 runs to 14 residues.

V usage is TRBV7-3 and J usage is TRBJ2-7; the D gene is possibly TRBD2 (6 bases). CDR3 length equals 16 residues. The V end was cut by 0 bases, the J end by 2 bases, with 14 bases between. CDR1 SGHTA and CDR2 FQGTGA come from the germline V gene. The CDR3 here is CASSLTPGRETYEQYF. DNA for the CDR3: TGTGCCAGCAGCTTAACTCCGGGACGGGAGACCTACGAGCAGTACTTC.

This rearrangement joins TRBV6-2 or TRBV6-3 to TRBJ2-5, with D perhaps matching TRBD2 (5 bases). The CDR3 length is 16 residues. CDR1 is MNHEY and CDR2 is SVGEGT in the germline V gene. With 6 bases removed from V and 7 bases from J, the gap between germline ends came to 24 bases. CDR3 sequence reads: CASSPIRANPRGTQYF. The CDR3 nucleotides read TGTGCCAGCAGCCCCATCCGGGCCAACCCCCGGGGGACCCAGTACTTC.

Only a few counts were recorded for this clone. The chain employs TRBV4-2 and TRBJ1-2, with 7 nucleotides matching TRBD1. V shed 4 bases and J 8 bases; nucleotides not matched to a gene: 7. The CDR3 has 13 residues. Germline V lookup: CDR1 LGHNA, CDR2 YNFKEQ. The CDR3 region is CASSPRQGDGYTF. CDR3 DNA sequence: TGTGCCAGCAGCCCCCGACAGGGTGACGGCTACACCTTC.

The chain is built from TRBV6-5 and TRBJ1-5; 7 nucleotides align to TRBD1. Trimming removed 7 bases from V and 0 bases from J; junction bases left unmatched: 6. From germline, CDR1 is MNHEY and CDR2 SVGAGI. The CDR3 extends over 15 amino acids. DNA of the CDR3: TGTGCCAGCACCCCCGGGACAGATAGCAATCAGCCCCAGCATTTT. This encodes CASTPGTDSNQPQHF.

The chain joins TRBV4-3 to TRBJ2-1, with TRBD2 matching over 8 bases. Trimming cost V 0 bases and J 4 bases; bases outside gene matches: 5. The CDR3 spans 16 residues. The germline V gene encodes CDR1 LGHNA and CDR2 YSLEER. CDR3 region: CASSQEWTSRYNEQFF. The DNA for the CDR3 is TGCGCCAGCAGCCAAGAATGGACTAGCCGGTACAATGAGCAGTTCTTC.

The table lists this clone with a count of one. The V call is TRBV5-4, the J call TRBJ2-7, with no clear D. Per the germline V gene, CDR1 is SGHNT and CDR2 is YYREEE (reference sequence). Trimming removed 0 bases from V and 4 bases from J, with 2 bases in between. The CDR3 is 11 amino acids. CDR3 in amino acids: CASSLAYEQYF. CDR3 DNA: TGTGCCAGCAGCTTGGCTTACGAGCAGTACTTC. Full variable domain (outside the CDR3, taken from reference TRBV5-4 and TRBJ2-7): ETGVTQSPTHLIKTRGQQVTLRCSSQSGHNTVSWYQQALGQGPQFIFQYYREEENGRGNFPPRFSGLQFPNYSSELNVNALELDDSALYLCASSLAYEQYFGPGTRLTVT.

CDR3 coding DNA: TGTGCCAGCAGCCGGGACATGACCGATACGCAGTATTTT. It yields the protein CASSRDMTDTQYF. The chain links TRBV5-4 to TRBJ2-3, with D possibly matching TRBD1 (6 bases). The germline V gene encodes CDR1 SGHNT and CDR2 YYREEE (reference sequence). The ends were cut back, 4 bases at V and 6 bases at J, with 12 bases in the middle. The CDR3 runs 13 residues.